One and the same sample provided the 31 T cell receptor beta chains below, sequenced in a study of blood T cell repertoires in COVID-19 (dated by TCRdb to about 2020). Libraries were built with the immunoSEQ multiplex PCR assay. This is the immuneACCESS table as TCRdb keeps it, with only in-frame sequences that have V and J called. A part of the clones is gone; compared with another copy, unresolved V genes explain less than half, and the rest is unexplained. Recorded for this sample are about 50,000 clones; more than 75% of them occurred a single time. The ten largest clonotypes hold around 13% of the sample. The specimen was peripheral blood. The receptors come from a man aged 70 or older with acute or convalescent COVID-19.

J is TRBJ1-6 and V is TRBV6-2 or TRBV6-3; the D is unclear. The CDR3 spans 16 residues. From germline, CDR1 is MNHEY and CDR2 SVGEGT. Trimming removed 0 bases at V and 9 bases at J, with 15 bases between. The CDR3 reads CASSYSAWERVSPLHF. CDR3 in DNA: TGTGCCAGCAGTTACTCAGCCTGGGAGAGGGTTTCACCCCTCCACTTT.

J is TRBJ2-7 and V is TRBV13; D perhaps matches TRBD1 (6 bases). V was trimmed by 4 bases and J by 1 base, leaving 11 bases between them. CDR1 is PRHDT and CDR2 is FYEKMQ in the germline V gene (reference sequence). The CDR3 is 14 residues long. In DNA form, the CDR3 reads TGTGCCAGCAGCTCCCCCAGGGGATCCTACGAGCAGTACTTC. Residues: CASSSPRGSYEQYF.

CDR3 in DNA: TGTGCCAGCAGTCGCGACAGACCTAGCAATCAGCCCCAGCATTTT. This gives the protein CASSRDRPSNQPQHF. The chain is built from TRBV6-5 and TRBJ1-5; possible D gene TRBD1, 5 bases. Trimming pared 5 bases from V and 0 bases from J, leaving 11 bases between. Germline V gene sequence: CDR1 MNHEY, CDR2 SVGAGI. The CDR3 has 15 amino acids.

This clone was counted a single time. The genes are TRBV19 and TRBJ1-2; 8 positions match TRBD1. CDR3 size: 18 residues. The junction had 14 bases not matched to a gene; V was cut back by 3 bases and J by 2 bases. Germline V CDR1 and CDR2: LNHDA, SQIVND (reference sequence). The CDR3 reads CASSIRGQERTLNYGYTF. The CDR3 coding sequence is TGTGCCAGTAGTATCAGGGGGCAGGAACGGACTCTGAACTATGGCTACACCTTC. Filled out from reference TRBV19 and TRBJ1-2, the complete variable domain reads DGGITQSPKYLFRKEGQNVTLSCEQNLNHDAMYWYRQDPGQGLRLIYYSQIVNDFQKGDIAEGYSVSREKKESFPLTVTSAQKNPTAFYLCASSIRGQERTLNYGYTFGSGTRLTVV.

The chain carries TRBV9 and TRBJ2-5; 8 bases are shared with TRBD2. CDR1 is SGDLS, CDR2 YYNGEE, per germline. The CDR3 contains 18 residues. The V gene end was trimmed by 2 bases and the J gene end by 5 bases; junction bases not matched to a gene: 17. CDR3: CASSVSSLAGLVPETQYF. CDR3 sequence (DNA): TGTGCCAGCAGCGTGAGTAGTCTAGCGGGCTTGGTTCCGGAGACCCAGTACTTC.

In its sample, this clone was seen a few times. The chain recombines TRBV9 with TRBJ2-3; 9 positions agree with TRBD2. V gave up 5 bases and J gave up 2 bases; unmatched junction bases: 12. This CDR3 has 17 residues. From germline, CDR1 is SGDLS and CDR2 YYNGEE. The CDR3, as DNA: TGTGCCAGCAGGGGGGGCCCGGGACTAGCAGACACAGATACGCAGTATTTT. Translation: CASRGGPGLADTDTQYF.

The chain recombines TRBV7-9 with TRBJ2-3; the match to TRBD1 covers 12 bases. The J segment lost 7 bases and the V segment lost 5 bases, leaving 7 bases of the junction unmatched. The CDR3 is 15 residues long. The V gene's germline CDR1 is SEHNR and CDR2 FQNEAQ (reference sequence). The CDR3 is CASSVGTGGANTQYF. The CDR3 bases are TGTGCCAGCAGCGTTGGGACAGGGGGCGCAAATACGCAGTATTTT.

The chain recombines TRBV27 with TRBJ2-2, with a weak D call TRBD1 (6 bases). The CDR3 has 14 amino acids. Trimming took 6 bases from V and 8 from J, leaving 16 bases between them. Germline assignment: CDR1 MNHEY and CDR2 SMNVEV (reference sequence). The CDR3 sequence: CASSGTLTSGELFF. CDR3 nucleotide sequence: TGTGCCAGCAGCGGGACATTGACGTCGGGGGAGCTGTTTTTT.

The chain uses TRBV24-1 and TRBJ1-5; D call uncertain. The CDR3 covers 13 residues. Germline V lookup: CDR1 KGHDR, CDR2 SFDVKD. V lost 6 bases, J lost 5 bases, and 10 bases lay in between. In DNA, the CDR3 is TGTGCCACCAGTCGGCAGGTAGATCAGCCCCAGCATTTT. Amino acids: CATSRQVDQPQHF.

The J gene is TRBJ1-2, the V gene TRBV21-1; the tabulated D call, TRBD1, remains unverified against the DNA. TRBV21-1 is marked as a pseudogene. This CDR3 is 14 amino acids long. As DNA, the CDR3 is TGTGCCAGCAGCAAACCCGGGACAGGCTTTGGCTACACCTTC. This codes for CASSKPGTGFGYTF.

The chain carries TRBV29-1 and TRBJ1-1; D is unclear. The CDR3 is 12 residues long. Germline CDR1 is SQVTM and CDR2 is ANQGSEA. V lost 6 bases and J 5 bases, leaving 13 bases between the germline ends. DNA of the CDR3: TGCAGCGTGTCCCCGACCAGGACTGAAGCTTTCTTT. It translates to CSVSPTRTEAFF. The variable domain in full, completed from reference TRBV29-1 and TRBJ1-1, reads SAVISQKPSRDICQRGTSLTIQCQVDSQVTMMFWYRQQPGQSLTLIATANQGSEATYESGFVIDKFPISRPNLTFSTLTVSNMSPEDSSIYLCSVSPTRTEAFFGQGTRLTVV.

The chain couples TRBV7-9 to TRBJ2-3; tentative D call: TRBD2 (5 bases). The CDR3 has 16 residues. From germline, CDR1 is SEHNR and CDR2 FQNEAQ (reference sequence). With 1 base removed from V and 10 bases from J, the gap between germline ends came to 21 bases. CDR3 bases: TGTGCCAGCAGCTTAGTCCGTACCGGGGTTGGATCGCCGCAGTATTTT. As protein: CASSLVRTGVGSPQYF. The full variable domain, in which reference TRBV7-9 and TRBJ2-3 provide the parts outside the CDR3, is DTGVSQNPRHKITKRGQNVTFRCDPISEHNRLYWYRQTLGQGPEFLTYFQNEAQLEKSRLLSDRFSAERPKGSFSTLEIQRTEQGDSAMYLCASSLVRTGVGSPQYFGPGTRLTVL.

The J gene is TRBJ1-2, the V gene TRBV24-1; 11 bases line up with TRBD1. V shed 4 bases and J 8 bases; nucleotides not matched to a gene: 5. The CDR3 has 14 amino acids. Germline CDR1 and CDR2: KGHDR and SFDVKD. CDR3 coding DNA: TGTGCCACCAGTGACCGGGACAGGGGGGAGGGCTACACCTTC. Residues: CATSDRDRGEGYTF.

V gene TRBV11-2 combines with J gene TRBJ1-2; perhaps TRBD1 as D (5 bases). Between the trimmed V and J ends, which lost 5 bases and 6 bases, there was a span of 16 bases. The CDR3 extends over 14 amino acids. From germline, CDR1 is SGHAT and CDR2 FQNNGV. CDR3 in DNA: TGTGCCAGCAGCCCAGGGTTAGGAAGAGATGGCTACACCTTC. Residues: CASSPGLGRDGYTF. The full variable domain, with the rest looked up from reference TRBV11-2 and TRBJ1-2, is EAGVAQSPRYKIIEKRQSVAFWCNPISGHATLYWYQQILGQGPKLLIQFQNNGVVDDSQLPKDRFSAERLKGVDSTLKIQPAKLEDSAVYLCASSPGLGRDGYTFGSGTRLTVV.

This chain links TRBV13 with TRBJ1-4; D remains unclear. Trimming took off 2 bases at V and 8 bases at J, with 12 bases between the two ends. The CDR3 consists of 14 residues. From germline, CDR1 is PRHDT and CDR2 FYEKMQ (reference sequence). CDR3 amino acids: CASSLSGKSEKLFF. The CDR3 DNA is TGTGCCAGCAGCTTAAGCGGGAAATCGGAAAAACTGTTTTTT.

Concerning this clone itself: One end of the junction fails to match germline, which may point to a read error. The J gene is TRBJ2-5, the V gene TRBV7-7, with TRBD1 identical over 11 bases. Germline lookup yields CDR1 SSHAT and CDR2 FNYEAQ (reference sequence). The length of the CDR3 is 15 residues. The CDR3 sequence: CASSTRDRGEETQYF. The CDR3 bases are TGTGCTAGCAGCACCCGGGACAGGGGGGAAGAGACCCAGTACTTC.

The V call is TRBV11-3, the J call TRBJ2-3; 9 positions match TRBD2. The CDR3 runs to 16 residues. Trimming cost V 6 bases and J 6 bases; bases outside gene matches: 13. Germline CDR1 is SGHNT and CDR2 is YENEEA. CDR3 coding DNA: TGTGCCAGCAGAAGGGGCGGCGGGAGGGCAGGGGATACGCAGTATTTT. Translated, it gives CASRRGGGRAGDTQYF.

The count of this clone is one. V is TRBV7-9 and J is TRBJ1-1, with 7 bases fitting TRBD1. This CDR3 contains 13 residues. Germline assignment: CDR1 SEHNR and CDR2 FQNEAQ (reference sequence). V trimming: 5 bases; J trimming: 10 bases; junction bases outside the gene matches: 10. CDR3 residues: CASSPDRARGAFF. The CDR3 nucleotides are TGTGCCAGCAGCCCTGACAGGGCACGGGGAGCTTTCTTT. Drawing the rest from reference TRBV7-9 and TRBJ1-1, the complete variable domain is DTGVSQNPRHKITKRGQNVTFRCDPISEHNRLYWYRQTLGQGPEFLTYFQNEAQLEKSRLLSDRFSAERPKGSFSTLEIQRTEQGDSAMYLCASSPDRARGAFFGQGTRLTVV.

This clone was seen only a few times. The V and J genes are TRBV7-2 and TRBJ1-2; unclear D gene. Per the germline V gene, CDR1 is SGHTA and CDR2 is FQGNSA. CDR3 length equals 13 residues. The germline V and J ends were trimmed by 5 bases and 4 bases, with 11 bases remaining between them. CDR3 residues: CASSPQNGYGYTF. In DNA, the CDR3 is TGTGCCAGCAGCCCACAGAACGGCTATGGCTACACCTTC. Complete variable domain (other parts from reference TRBV7-2 and TRBJ1-2): GAGVSQSPSNKVTEKGKDVELRCDPISGHTALYWYRQSLGQGLEFLIYFQGNSAPDKSGLPSDRFSAERTGGSVSTLTIQRTQQEDSAVYLCASSPQNGYGYTFGSGTRLTVV.

The chain combines TRBV9 with TRBJ2-4; 10 bases match TRBD1. With 4 bases clipped from V and 6 bases from J, the junction kept 7 bases outside the gene matches. The germline V gene has CDR1 SGDLS and CDR2 YYNGEE. This CDR3 is built from 15 residues. The CDR3 loop reads CASSSGQGVPNIQYF. CDR3 DNA: TGTGCCAGCAGCTCCGGACAGGGGGTACCAAACATTCAGTACTTC.

This clone was observed a single time. The chain uses TRBV15 and TRBJ2-5; 8 nucleotides match TRBD1. Germline V gives CDR1 LNHNV, CDR2 YYDKDF (reference sequence). Losses at the gene ends were 3 bases for V and 3 bases for J; bases not matched to a gene: 3. CDR3 length equals 14 residues. The CDR3 DNA is TGTGCCACCAGCAGCCGGACAGGGAAAGAGACCCAGTACTTC. It yields the protein CATSSRTGKETQYF.

This CDR3 reads CASSSGGVDTEAFF. As DNA, the CDR3 is TGTGCCAGCAGTTCGGGAGGGGTGGACACTGAAGCTTTCTTT. The chain links TRBV28 to TRBJ1-1; TRBD1 might be the D (5 bases). Trimming removed 4 bases at V and 3 bases at J, with 12 bases between. This CDR3 has 14 amino acids. Germline V lookup: CDR1 MDHEN, CDR2 SYDVKM.

DNA for the CDR3: TGTGCCAGCAGTCCCCGGACTAGCGGGAGGGCCTCCTCCTCCTCCTACAATGAGCAGTTCTTC. Translation gives CASSPRTSGRASSSSYNEQFF. The J gene is TRBJ2-1, the V gene TRBV27; 15 positions match TRBD2. CDR1 is MNHEY and CDR2 is SMNVEV in the germline V gene (reference sequence). This CDR3 has 21 residues. J was trimmed by 0 bases and V by 5 bases; bases with no gene match: 14.

The chain joins TRBV7-2 to TRBJ2-2; 13 bases fit TRBD2. The CDR3 is 17 residues long. With 4 bases clipped from V and 6 bases from J, the junction kept 8 bases outside the gene matches. The V gene's germline CDR1 is SGHTA and CDR2 FQGNSA. Written as DNA, the CDR3 is TGTGCCAGCAGCTCCTCACGACTAGCGGGAGGCGCCGGGGAGCTGTTTTTT. Protein sequence: CASSSSRLAGGAGELFF.

The CDR3 protein is CASAEQLAADTQYF. The CDR3 DNA sequence: TGTGCTAGTGCCGAACAGTTGGCCGCGGATACGCAGTATTTT. The chain has TRBV12-5 and TRBJ2-3; D not certain. V gave up 7 bases and J gave up 6 bases, with 17 bases separating them. The CDR3 sequence is 14 residues long. The germline CDR1 and CDR2 sequences are LGHNT and FRNRAP.

This clone was counted once. The chain joins TRBV9 to TRBJ1-6; 9 positions match TRBD1. J gave up 10 bases and V 1 base, and 9 bases lay outside the gene matches. The germline CDR1 and CDR2 sequences are SGDLS and YYNGEE. The length of the CDR3 is 16 residues. Here the CDR3 DNA reads TGTGCCAGCAGCGTAAGATCCGGGACAGGGCAGTCACCCCTCCACTTT. It encodes CASSVRSGTGQSPLHF.

In regard to this clone: The identical CDR3 is also encoded by other nucleotide sequences in the sample. V is TRBV10-3 and J is TRBJ1-1; D remains ambiguous. The CDR3 loop spans 13 amino acids. CDR1 and CDR2 (germline): ENHRY, SYGVKD. Deletions cut 2 bases from V and 2 bases from J, with 6 bases between. CDR3 in DNA: TGTGCCATCAGTGAGGCGGGTAACACTGAAGCTTTCTTT. It yields the protein CAISEAGNTEAFF.

This clone showed up just a few times. The chain combines TRBV7-8 with TRBJ1-2; D is undetermined. V lost 5 bases, J lost 0 bases, and 10 bases lay in between. The CDR3 covers 14 residues. In germline, CDR1 is SGHVS, CDR2 FQNEAQ. The DNA of the CDR3 is TGTGCCAGCAGCAACAGACGAGCTAACTATGGCTACACCTTC. Translated: CASSNRRANYGYTF.

A few counts support this clone. The V and J genes are TRBV6-5 and TRBJ1-1, with D hard to call. The V end lost 4 bases, the J end lost 0 bases, and 12 bases lay between the germline ends. The germline gives CDR1 MNHEY, CDR2 SVGAGI. This CDR3 spans 15 amino acids. The CDR3 DNA follows: TGTGCCAGCAGTTTGGTCAGGCTAATGAACACTGAAGCTTTCTTT. Its translation is CASSLVRLMNTEAFF.

This rearrangement joins TRBV7-3 to TRBJ2-2; TRBD1 agrees at 7 bases. The length of the CDR3 is 15 residues. The germline CDR1 and CDR2 sequences are SGHTA and FQGTGA. V was pared by 0 bases and J by 7 bases, with 5 bases of the junction left unmatched. CDR3 in DNA: TGTGCCAGCAGCTTAACAGGGGGCCTGATCGGGGAGCTGTTTTTT. This encodes CASSLTGGLIGELFF.

V and J are TRBV19 and TRBJ1-1; weak D call: TRBD1 (6 bases). Germline V CDR1 and CDR2: LNHDA, SQIVND (reference sequence). This CDR3 is 16 amino acids long. Trimming shortened V by 5 bases and J by 2 bases, and 18 bases separated the two germline ends. The CDR3 DNA is TGTGCCAGTAGTGGCACAGGGAATTTAAGAAACACTGAAGCTTTCTTT. This gives the protein CASSGTGNLRNTEAFF.